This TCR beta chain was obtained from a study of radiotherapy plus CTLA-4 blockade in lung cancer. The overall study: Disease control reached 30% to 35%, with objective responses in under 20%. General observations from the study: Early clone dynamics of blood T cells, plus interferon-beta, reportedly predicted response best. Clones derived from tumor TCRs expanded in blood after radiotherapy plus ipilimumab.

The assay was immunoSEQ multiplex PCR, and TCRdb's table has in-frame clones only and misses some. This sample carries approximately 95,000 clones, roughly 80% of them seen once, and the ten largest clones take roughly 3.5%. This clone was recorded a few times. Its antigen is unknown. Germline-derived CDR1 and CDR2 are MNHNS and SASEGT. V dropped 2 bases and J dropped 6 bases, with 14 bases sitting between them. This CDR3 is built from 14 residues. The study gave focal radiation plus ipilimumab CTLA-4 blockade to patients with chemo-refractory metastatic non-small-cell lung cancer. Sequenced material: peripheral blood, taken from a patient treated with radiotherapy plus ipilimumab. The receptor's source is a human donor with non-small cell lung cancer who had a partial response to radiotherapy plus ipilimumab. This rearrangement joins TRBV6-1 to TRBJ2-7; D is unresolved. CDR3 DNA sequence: TGTGCCAGCAGTGAACCCTACTTGATTCCCGAGCAGTACTTC. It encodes CASSEPYLIPEQYF.